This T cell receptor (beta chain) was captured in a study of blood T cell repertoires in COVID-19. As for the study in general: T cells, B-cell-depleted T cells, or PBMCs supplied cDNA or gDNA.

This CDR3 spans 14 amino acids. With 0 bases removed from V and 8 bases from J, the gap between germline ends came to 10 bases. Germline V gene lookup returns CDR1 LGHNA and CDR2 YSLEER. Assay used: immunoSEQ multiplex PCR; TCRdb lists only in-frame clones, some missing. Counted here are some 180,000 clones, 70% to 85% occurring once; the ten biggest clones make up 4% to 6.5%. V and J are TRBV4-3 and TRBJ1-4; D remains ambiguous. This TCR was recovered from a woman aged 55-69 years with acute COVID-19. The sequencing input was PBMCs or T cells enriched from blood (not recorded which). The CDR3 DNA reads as TGCGCCAGCAGCCAAGAATATCCGAGGGAAAAACTGTTTTTT. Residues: CASSQEYPREKLFF.